This T cell receptor beta chain was found in a study of T-cell reconstitution after alpha-beta-depleted transplantation in children. This clonotype came up a few times. What it recognizes is unknown. Notes on the study in general: Where alpha-beta T cells came from about two months after transplant was reportedly several hundred expanded graft clones. In some patients, recipient T cells and intrathymic progenitors surviving conditioning explained high day-60 diversity.

The library targeted TCRbeta and was prepared with unique molecular identifiers. TCRdb analysed the PCR reads with MiXCR anew, one entry per CDR3 protein. The table lists 300,000 to 400,000 distinct CDR3 sequences, about 17% of them singletons. CDR1 and CDR2 (germline): KGHSH, LQKENI. The length of the CDR3 is 14 residues. Trimming took 1 base from V and 12 from J; bases not matched to a gene: 5. The specimen was PBMCs, mostly from graft donor cells, collected 360 days after TCRalphabeta/CD19-depleted stem cell transplant. The sequence derives from a male patient aged 2 to 9 who had a stem cell transplant for acute lymphoblastic leukemia, so the T cells may come from the graft donor. J is TRBJ2-2 and V is TRBV18, with TRBD1 matching over 10 bases. CDR3 sequence (DNA): TGTGCCAGCTCACCACGCGTGGGACAGGGGAAGCTGTTTTTT. Amino acid sequence: CASSPRVGQGKLFF.